This T cell receptor (beta chain) was identified during a study of memory CD4+ T cells and cytomegalovirus serostatus. Measured with immunoSEQ multiplex PCR; TCRdb has only the in-frame clones, and not every one. In the table there are about 75,000 clones, around four fifths of which are singletons. Single viable CD3+CD4+CD8-CD45RO+ cells were sorted as the memory CD4+ T cells. The V gene lost 8 bases and the J gene lost 0 bases, with 16 bases spanning the gap. This CDR3 spans 16 amino acids. Germline CDR1 is SGHAT and CDR2 is FQNNGV. Notes on this clone: Lacking the conserved final phenylalanine or tryptophan, this CDR3 likely reflects a read error.

What was sequenced was memory CD4+ T cells from blood. The sequence was obtained from an adult in good health and CMV-seropositive. The chain recombines TRBV11-2 with TRBJ1-4; a possible D gene is TRBD1 (5 bases). CDR3 bases: TGTGCCAGCTGCCTCGGGACTCCGGCAACTAATGAAAAACTGTTTATT. Translating it yields CASCLGTPATNEKLFI.